This T cell receptor beta chain was sequenced for a study of blood T cell repertoires in COVID-19 (dated by TCRdb to about 2020). Notes on the research overall: Samples from collaborators originated in the United States, Italy and Spain and spanned both the acute and convalescent phases of COVID-19. Where HLA class I and class II types were available, the types were taken from metadata supplied by the sample provider, not from assay-based typing. Nearly every sample came with metadata listing a de-identified subject ID, COVID-19 status, age in years and sex. The samples were drawn from two sources: the first 160 participants of the ongoing ImmuneRACE study, and 1,000 to 1,500 subjects contributed by 6 global collaborators. Subjects who had been exposed to COVID-19, were actively infected with it, or had recovered from it provided the deeply sampled blood TCRbeta repertoires that made up the dataset. The repertoires were made available in a free public database intended to serve as a resource for research on the immune response to SARS-CoV-2. The material from the prospective study consisted of cDNA or gDNA derived from T cells, B-cell-depleted T cells, or PBMCs. The paper's findings and limits, for the study overall: The quantity of clinical and demographic metadata differed by source and by participant and was supplied without curation.

The CDR3 contains 16 residues, cysteine and phenylalanine counted. The entry retains the CDR3 DNA only, 48 bases that are in frame from base 1. A distance of 18 bases separates the germline ends of V and J, which lose 5 bases and 3 bases respectively. From a lookup of the germline V gene, CDR1 and CDR2 are SGHAT and FQNNGV. As concerns this clone: Its antigen is unknown. No much larger clone exists at a distance of one base, and base qualities are not known.

TCRbeta CDR3 regions were amplified from genomic DNA using the immunoSEQ Assay, a bias-controlled multiplex PCR. Per the original workflow: The number of nucleated cells in each sample was estimated from the amplification of reference gene primers within the assay. To quantify the absolute abundance of each unique TCRbeta CDR3 rearrangement, sequence reads were collapsed and filtered. For each sample, productive Simpson clonality was calculated as the square root of Simpson's diversity index over productive rearrangements. TCRdb took this table from immuneACCESS and kept in-frame rearrangements with V and J called. Such tables lack part of the clones; where checked against another copy, unresolved V genes explain under half of the gap, and the rest is unexplained. The DNA was the basis for D and trimming; V, J and clone size are from that table. In all, the sample holds some 350,000 clones, and approximately 90% of those were seen once. Together, the top ten hold around 1% of the sample.

Enrolling through a virtual design, the prospective study's participants ranged in age from roughly 18 to 100 years and lived across about two dozen United States geographic areas. Cohort assignment in the prospective study relied on participant-reported clinical history from a screening survey and a study questionnaire. ImmuneRACE Cohort 3 recovered participants were defined by two consecutive negative NP/OP PCR tests, healthcare professional clearance, or symptom resolution. In the prospective study, mobile phlebotomists collected whole blood, serum and a nasopharyngeal or oropharyngeal swab from each participant. Participants in the prospective study had the option to provide additional blood draws and questionnaires over a 2-month period. Prospective study blood samples were shipped either frozen or at room temperature before DNA extraction.

Here the chain combines TRBV11-2 and TRBJ2-3, with TRBD2 as a weak D call on 6 bases. Sequencing was carried out using PBMCs or T cells enriched from blood (not recorded which). The TCR was taken from a man between 18 and 29 years old who had recovered from COVID-19. The CDR3 reads CASSRIDWRGTDTQYF. The base sequence is TGTGCCAGCAGCCGAATTGACTGGAGGGGAACAGATACGCAGTATTTT.